Listed here are 4 T cell receptor beta chains from one sample, sequenced in a study of Ad26.COV2.S vaccination and SARS-CoV-2 variants. TCRdb keeps only in-frame clones here, not all; method: immunoSEQ multiplex PCR. Altogether 300,000 to 400,000 clones are present, under 95% being singletons, with the ten largest covering about 3.9%. The sample in question was peripheral blood, obtained after recovery from COVID-19. All receptors come from a human donor who had recovered from COVID-19.

The rearrangement links TRBV19 to TRBJ1-1; the D gene is possibly TRBD1 (5 bases). The CDR3 consists of 16 residues. Germline CDR1 LNHDA, CDR2 SQIVND (reference sequence). V was shortened by 1 base and J by 1 base, with 13 bases between the two germline ends. For the CDR3, the DNA is TGTGCCAGTAGTATAGGAGTCAGGGTAGGGAACACTGAAGCTTTCTTT. The encoded protein is CASSIGVRVGNTEAFF.

The chain has TRBV7-2 and TRBJ2-5; D assignment may be TRBD1 or TRBD2 (5 bases each). The germline V gene has CDR1 SGHTA and CDR2 FQGNSA. Trimming left V 4 bases short and J 0 bases short, with 18 bases between. CDR3 size: 17 residues. In nucleotides, the CDR3 is TGTGCCAGCAGCTCCGGGGCGGCAGCTACGTACCAAGAGACCCAGTACTTC. As protein: CASSSGAAATYQETQYF.

The gene calls are TRBV4-2 and TRBJ1-5; D call uncertain. Trimming shortened V by 1 base and J by 0 bases, and 7 bases separated the two germline ends. The length of the CDR3 is 15 residues. The V gene's germline CDR1 is LGHNA and CDR2 YNFKEQ. The CDR3 protein is CASSQAGYSNQPQHF. The CDR3 region has the DNA TGTGCCAGCAGCCAAGCGGGGTATAGCAATCAGCCCCAGCATTTT.

V usage is TRBV5-6 and J usage is TRBJ2-4, with unresolved D. Germline V CDR1 and CDR2: SGHDT, YYEEEE. The CDR3 has 14 residues. Trimming cost V 0 bases and J 6 bases, with 10 bases left between them. CDR3 bases: TGTGCCAGCAGCTTGGCCCGGCTGCCAAACATTCAGTACTTC. It yields the protein CASSLARLPNIQYF.